Given below is one TCR beta chain in context. This clonotype was counted a few times. It lacks a known antigen. No qualities accompany the bases; no much larger clone lies one base away. Receptor amplification or capture employed RT-PCR. The sample was run on an Illumina HiSeq 2500. The raw public reads went through TCRdb reprocessing: fastp at Q25, MiXCR clone calling, in-frame beta chains kept. Rows merge per CDR3 protein into single entries with the most common DNA and genes. The sample profile shows under 550,000 distinct CDR3 sequences; about 7.2% of them were found once. The ten largest clones represent around 13% of the sample. From the cysteine up to the phenylalanine, the CDR3 has a length of 13 residues. Left in the record is the CDR3 DNA by itself, 39 bases read in frame from the first base. The germline V gene provides CDR1 SGHAT and CDR2 FQNNGV. The junction carries 11 bases between V and J, which are trimmed by 5 bases and 4 bases respectively.

The data were obtained in a study of response to subunit inactivated influenza vaccine (dated by TCRdb to the late 2010s). About the study as a whole: The study used deep quantitative T cell receptor repertoire profiling to track responses to a trivalent subunit inactivated influenza vaccine. General conclusions and limits of the study: It was suggested by the authors that each seasonal influenza vaccination may recruit only a limited number of new T cells.

This TCR was recovered from a man aged 50-75 years who received an inactivated influenza vaccine. Donor details come from another sample of the same person, matched by shared clones. Sequences were derived from PBMCs from blood, sampled roughly 24 months after vaccination. The rearranged segments are TRBV11-2 and TRBJ1-2, and possibly TRBD1, on 6 matching bases. The CDR3 protein sequence reads: CASSTDSVYGYTF. The DNA sequence is TGTGCCAGCAGCACGGACAGTGTCTATGGCTACACCTTC.